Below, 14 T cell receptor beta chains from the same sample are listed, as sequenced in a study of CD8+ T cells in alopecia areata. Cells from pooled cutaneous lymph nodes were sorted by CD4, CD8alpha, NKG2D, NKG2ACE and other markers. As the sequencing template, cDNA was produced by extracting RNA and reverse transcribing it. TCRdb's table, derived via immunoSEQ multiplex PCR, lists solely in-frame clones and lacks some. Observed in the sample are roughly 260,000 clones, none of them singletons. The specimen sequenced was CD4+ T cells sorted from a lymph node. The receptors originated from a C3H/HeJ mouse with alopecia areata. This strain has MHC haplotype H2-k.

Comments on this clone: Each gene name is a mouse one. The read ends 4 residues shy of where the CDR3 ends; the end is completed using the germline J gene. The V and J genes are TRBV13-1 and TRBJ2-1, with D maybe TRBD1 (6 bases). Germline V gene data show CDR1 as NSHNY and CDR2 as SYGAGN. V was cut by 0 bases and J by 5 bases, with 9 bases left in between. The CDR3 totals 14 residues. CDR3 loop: CASSDAWDNAEQFF. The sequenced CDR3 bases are TGTGCCAGCAGTGATGCTTGGGACAATGCT.

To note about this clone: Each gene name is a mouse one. This CDR3 is CASKTGGGDEQYF. The sequenced CDR3 bases are TGTGCCAGCAAAACAGGGGGCGGGGAT. V and J are TRBV13-3 and TRBJ2-7; 9 nucleotides line up with TRBD1. Read coverage stops 4 residues before the CDR3 terminus; the germline J gene supplies the remainder. This CDR3 is built from 13 residues. Germline values: CDR1 NNHDY, CDR2 SYVADS.

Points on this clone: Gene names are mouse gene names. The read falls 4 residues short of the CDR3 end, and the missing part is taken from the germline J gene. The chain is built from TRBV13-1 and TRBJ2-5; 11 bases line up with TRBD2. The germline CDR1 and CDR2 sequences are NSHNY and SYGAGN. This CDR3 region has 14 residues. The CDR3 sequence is CASSSGTGGDTQYF. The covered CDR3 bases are TGTGCCAGCAGTTCCGGGACTGGGGGAGAC.

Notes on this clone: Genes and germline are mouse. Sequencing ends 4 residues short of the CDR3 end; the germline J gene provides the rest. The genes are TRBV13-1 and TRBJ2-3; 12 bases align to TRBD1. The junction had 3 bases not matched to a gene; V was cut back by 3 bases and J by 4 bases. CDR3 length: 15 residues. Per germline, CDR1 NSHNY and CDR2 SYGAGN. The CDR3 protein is CASSVRDRGPETLYF. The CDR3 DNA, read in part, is TGTGCCAGCAGTGTCCGGGACAGGGGGCCAGAA.

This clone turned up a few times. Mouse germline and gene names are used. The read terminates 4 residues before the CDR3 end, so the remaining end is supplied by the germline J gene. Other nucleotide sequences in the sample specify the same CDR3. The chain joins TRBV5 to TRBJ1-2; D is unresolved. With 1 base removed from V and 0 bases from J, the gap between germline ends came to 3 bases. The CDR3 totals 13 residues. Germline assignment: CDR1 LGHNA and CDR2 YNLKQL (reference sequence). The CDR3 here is CASSQVANSDYTF. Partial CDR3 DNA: TGTGCCAGCAGCCAAGTAGCAAACTCC.

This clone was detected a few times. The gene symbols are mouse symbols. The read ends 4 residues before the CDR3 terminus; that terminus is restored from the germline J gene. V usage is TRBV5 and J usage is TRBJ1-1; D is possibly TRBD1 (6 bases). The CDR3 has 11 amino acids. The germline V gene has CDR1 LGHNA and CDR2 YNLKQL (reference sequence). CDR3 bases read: TGTGCCAGCAGCCTCAGGGGA. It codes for CASSLRG. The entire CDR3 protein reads CASSLRGEVFF.

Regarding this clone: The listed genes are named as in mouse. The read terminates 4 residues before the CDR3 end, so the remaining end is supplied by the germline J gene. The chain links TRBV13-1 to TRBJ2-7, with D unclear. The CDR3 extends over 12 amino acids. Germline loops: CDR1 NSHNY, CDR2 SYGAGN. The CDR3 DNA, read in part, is TGTGCCAGCAGTGAATACAAATAT. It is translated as CASSEYKY. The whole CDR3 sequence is CASSEYKYEQYF.

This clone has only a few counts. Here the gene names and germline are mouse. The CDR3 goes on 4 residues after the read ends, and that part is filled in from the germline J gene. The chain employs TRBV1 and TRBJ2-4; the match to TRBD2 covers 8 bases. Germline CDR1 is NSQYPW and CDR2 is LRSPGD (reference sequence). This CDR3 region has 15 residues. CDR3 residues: CTCSADRLGGNTLYF. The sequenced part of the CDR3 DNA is TGCACCTGCAGTGCAGATCGGTTGGGGGGGAAC.

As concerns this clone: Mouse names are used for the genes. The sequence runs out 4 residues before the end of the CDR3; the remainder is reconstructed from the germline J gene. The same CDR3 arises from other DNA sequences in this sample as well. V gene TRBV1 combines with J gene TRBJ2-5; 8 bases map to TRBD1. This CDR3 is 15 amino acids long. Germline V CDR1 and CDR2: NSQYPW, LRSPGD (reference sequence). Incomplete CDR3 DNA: TGCACCTGCAGTGCAGATAACAGGGGGAGGGAC. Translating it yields CTCSADNRGRD. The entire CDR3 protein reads CTCSADNRGRDTQYF.

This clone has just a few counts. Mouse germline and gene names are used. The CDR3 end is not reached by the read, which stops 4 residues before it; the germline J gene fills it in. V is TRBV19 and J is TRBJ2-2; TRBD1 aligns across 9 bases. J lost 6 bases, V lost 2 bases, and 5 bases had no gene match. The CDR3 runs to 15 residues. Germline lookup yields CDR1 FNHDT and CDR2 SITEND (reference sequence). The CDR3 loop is CASSMADRGPGQLYF. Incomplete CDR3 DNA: TGTGCCAGCAGTATGGCGGACAGGGGACCCGGG.

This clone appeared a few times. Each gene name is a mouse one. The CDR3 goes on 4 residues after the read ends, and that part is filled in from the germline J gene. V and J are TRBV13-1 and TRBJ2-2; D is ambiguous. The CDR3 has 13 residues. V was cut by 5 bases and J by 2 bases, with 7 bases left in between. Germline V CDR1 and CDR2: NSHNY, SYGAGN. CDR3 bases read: TGTGCCAGCAGGACATTTAACACCGGG. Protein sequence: CASRTFNTG. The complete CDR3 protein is CASRTFNTGQLYF.

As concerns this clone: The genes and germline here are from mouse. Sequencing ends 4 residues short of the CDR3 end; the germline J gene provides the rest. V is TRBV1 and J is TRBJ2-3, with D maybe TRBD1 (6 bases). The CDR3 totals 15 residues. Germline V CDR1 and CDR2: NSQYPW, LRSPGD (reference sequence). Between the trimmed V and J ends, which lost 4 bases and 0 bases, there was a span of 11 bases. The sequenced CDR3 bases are TGCACCTGCAGTGAGGGACAAACTAGTGCAGAA. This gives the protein CTCSEGQTSAE. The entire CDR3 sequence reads CTCSEGQTSAETLYF.

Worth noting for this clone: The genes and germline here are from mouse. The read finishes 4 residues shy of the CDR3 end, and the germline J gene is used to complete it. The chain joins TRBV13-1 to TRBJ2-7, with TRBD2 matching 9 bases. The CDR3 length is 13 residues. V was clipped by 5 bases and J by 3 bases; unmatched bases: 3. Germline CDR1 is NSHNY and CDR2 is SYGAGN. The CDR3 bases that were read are TGTGCCAGCAGCCGGGACTGGGACTAT. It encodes CASSRDWDY. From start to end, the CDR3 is CASSRDWDYEQYF.

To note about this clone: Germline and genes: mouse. CDR3 sequence: CTCSAEPVSYNSPLYF. CDR3 DNA (partial): TGCACCTGCAGTGCAGAGCCAGTTTCCTATAATTCGCCC. The chain couples TRBV1 to TRBJ1-6; D ambiguous. The read comes to an end 3 residues before the CDR3 does, leaving the germline J gene to fill in the end. TRBJ1-6 is sorted into the ORF group, with uncertain function. CDR1 and CDR2 from the germline V gene are NSQYPW and LRSPGD (reference sequence). With 0 bases removed from V and 0 bases from J, the gap between germline ends came to 6 bases. The CDR3 spans 16 residues.